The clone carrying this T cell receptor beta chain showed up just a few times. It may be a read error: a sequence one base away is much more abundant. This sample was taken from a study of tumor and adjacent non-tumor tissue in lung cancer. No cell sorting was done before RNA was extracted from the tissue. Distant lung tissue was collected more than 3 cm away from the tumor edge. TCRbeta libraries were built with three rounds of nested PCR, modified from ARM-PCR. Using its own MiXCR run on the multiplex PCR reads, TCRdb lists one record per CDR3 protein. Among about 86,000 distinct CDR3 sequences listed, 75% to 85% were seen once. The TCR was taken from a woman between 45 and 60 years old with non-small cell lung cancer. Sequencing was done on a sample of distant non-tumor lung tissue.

The CDR3 DNA sequence: TGTGCCATCAGTAGGTTAGGACTAGCGAACACAGATACGCAGTATTTT. Protein sequence: CAISRLGLANTDTQYF. This chain connects TRBV10-3 to TRBJ2-3, with 9 bases matching TRBD2. The germline CDR1 and CDR2 sequences are ENHRY and SYGVKD. V lost 5 bases to trimming and J lost 2 bases; unmatched junction nucleotides: 8. The CDR3 sequence is 16 residues long.